This TCR beta chain was sequenced in a study of blood T cell repertoires in COVID-19. Across the study: PBMCs, B-cell-depleted T cells, or T cells provided the cDNA or gDNA that made up the material.

CDR1 is SGHDT and CDR2 is YYEEEE in the germline V gene. Losses at the gene ends were 4 bases for V and 3 bases for J; bases not matched to a gene: 13. This CDR3 comprises 16 residues. This table comes from immunoSEQ multiplex PCR, and its TCRdb copy is limited to in-frame clones, with some not included. The data hold 95,000 to 100,000 clones, with 80% to 95% observed a single time. This receptor was obtained from a man aged 45-60 years with active COVID-19. The V call is TRBV5-6, the J call TRBJ2-7, with 7 positions matching TRBD1. The sample consisted of peripheral blood. In DNA, the CDR3 is TGTGCCAGCAGCGGATCCCTGGCAGGGGGTCGCTACGAGCAGTACTTC. This encodes CASSGSLAGGRYEQYF.